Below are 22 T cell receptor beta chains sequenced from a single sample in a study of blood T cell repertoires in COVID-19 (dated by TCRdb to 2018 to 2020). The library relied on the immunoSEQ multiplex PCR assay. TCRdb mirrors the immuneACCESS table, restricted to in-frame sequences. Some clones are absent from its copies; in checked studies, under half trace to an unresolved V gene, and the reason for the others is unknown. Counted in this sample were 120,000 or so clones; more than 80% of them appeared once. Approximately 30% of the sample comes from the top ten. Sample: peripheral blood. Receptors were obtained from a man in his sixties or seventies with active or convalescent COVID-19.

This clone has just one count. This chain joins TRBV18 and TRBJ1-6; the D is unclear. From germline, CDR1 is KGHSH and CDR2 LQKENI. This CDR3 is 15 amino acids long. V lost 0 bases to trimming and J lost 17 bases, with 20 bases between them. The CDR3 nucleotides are TGTGCCAGCTCACCACCGGGCAGGCCCTTTCGGGATATCCACTTT. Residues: CASSPPGRPFRDIHF. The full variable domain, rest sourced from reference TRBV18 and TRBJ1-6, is NAGVMQNPRHLVRRRGQEARLRCSPMKGHSHVYWYRQLPEEGLKFMVYLQKENIIDESGMPKERFSAEFPKEGPSILRIQQVVRGDSAAYFCASSPPGRPFRDIHFGNGTRLTVT.

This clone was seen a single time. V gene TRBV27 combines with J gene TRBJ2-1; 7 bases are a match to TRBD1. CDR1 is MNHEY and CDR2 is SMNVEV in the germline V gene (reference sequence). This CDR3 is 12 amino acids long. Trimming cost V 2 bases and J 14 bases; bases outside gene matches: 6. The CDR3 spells CASSLLGQAEFF. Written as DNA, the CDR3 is TGTGCCAGCAGTTTACTAGGACAGGCCGAGTTCTTC.

CDR3 coding DNA: TGTGCCAGTAGTAGAGGCGGGAGGGCCTACGAGCAGTACTTC. Translated: CASSRGGRAYEQYF. This chain links TRBV19 with TRBJ2-7; 9 bases are shared with TRBD2. Trimming removed 4 bases from V and 2 bases from J; junction bases left unmatched: 3. Germline V lookup: CDR1 LNHDA, CDR2 SQIVND (reference sequence). This CDR3 has 14 residues.

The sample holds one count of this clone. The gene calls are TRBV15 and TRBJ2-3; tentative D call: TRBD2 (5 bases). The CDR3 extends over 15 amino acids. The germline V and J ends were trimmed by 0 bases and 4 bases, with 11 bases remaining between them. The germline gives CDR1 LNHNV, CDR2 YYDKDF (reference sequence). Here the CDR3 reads CATSRDRGRADTQYF. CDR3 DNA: TGTGCCACCAGCAGAGATCGAGGGCGCGCAGATACGCAGTATTTT.

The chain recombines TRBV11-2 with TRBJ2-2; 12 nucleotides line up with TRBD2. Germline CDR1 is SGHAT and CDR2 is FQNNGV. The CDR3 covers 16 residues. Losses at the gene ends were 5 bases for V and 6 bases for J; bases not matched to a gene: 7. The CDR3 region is CASSPMTSGSPGELFF. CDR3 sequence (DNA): TGTGCCAGCAGCCCCATGACTAGCGGGAGTCCCGGGGAGCTGTTTTTT. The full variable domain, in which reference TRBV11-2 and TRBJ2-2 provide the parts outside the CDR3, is EAGVAQSPRYKIIEKRQSVAFWCNPISGHATLYWYQQILGQGPKLLIQFQNNGVVDDSQLPKDRFSAERLKGVDSTLKIQPAKLEDSAVYLCASSPMTSGSPGELFFGEGSRLTVL.

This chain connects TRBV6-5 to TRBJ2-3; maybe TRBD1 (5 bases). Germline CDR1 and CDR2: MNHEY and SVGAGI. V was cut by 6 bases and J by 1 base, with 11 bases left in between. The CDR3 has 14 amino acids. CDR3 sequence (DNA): TGTGCCAGCAGGGCAGGGATTCGCACAGATACGCAGTATTTT. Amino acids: CASRAGIRTDTQYF.

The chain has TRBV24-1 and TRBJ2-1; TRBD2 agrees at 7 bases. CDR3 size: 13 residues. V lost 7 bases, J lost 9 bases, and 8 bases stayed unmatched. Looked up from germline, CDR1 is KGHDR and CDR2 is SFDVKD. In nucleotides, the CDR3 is TGTGCCACCAGCCGGGGGGTCGAGGGTGAGCAGTTCTTC. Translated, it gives CATSRGVEGEQFF.

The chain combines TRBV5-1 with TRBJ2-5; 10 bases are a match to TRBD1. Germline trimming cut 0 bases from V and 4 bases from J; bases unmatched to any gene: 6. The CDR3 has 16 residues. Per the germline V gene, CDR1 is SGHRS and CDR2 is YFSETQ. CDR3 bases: TGCGCCAGCAGCTTGGTGGGGACAGGGGCGGGAGAGACCCAGTACTTC. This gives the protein CASSLVGTGAGETQYF. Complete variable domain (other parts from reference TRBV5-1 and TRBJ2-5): KAGVTQTPRYLIKTRGQQVTLSCSPISGHRSVSWYQQTPGQGLQFLFEYFSETQRNKGNFPGRFSGRQFSNSRSEMNVSTLELGDSALYLCASSLVGTGAGETQYFGPGTRLLVL.

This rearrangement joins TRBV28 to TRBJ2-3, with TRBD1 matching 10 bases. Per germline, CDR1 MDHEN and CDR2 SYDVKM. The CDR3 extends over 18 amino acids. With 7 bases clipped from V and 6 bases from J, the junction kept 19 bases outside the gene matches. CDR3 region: CASMDRDRGQTNRDTQYF. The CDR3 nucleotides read TGTGCCAGCATGGACCGGGACAGGGGACAAACAAATCGGGATACGCAGTATTTT.

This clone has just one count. The DNA of the CDR3 is TGTGCCAGCAGTGAAACCGGACAGCTCTATGGCTACACCTTC. Its protein product is CASSETGQLYGYTF. This chain joins TRBV6-1 and TRBJ1-2; D may be TRBD1 (6 bases). The CDR3 is made up of 14 amino acids. Per the germline V gene, CDR1 is MNHNS and CDR2 is SASEGT. Trimming took off 2 bases at V and 4 bases at J, with 11 bases between the two ends.

The CDR3 DNA follows: TGTGCCAGCAGCCCAGACAGGGCAGATAACTATGGCTACACCTTC. The encoded protein is CASSPDRADNYGYTF. This rearrangement joins TRBV2 to TRBJ1-2, with 7 bases that match TRBD1. Germline assignment: CDR1 SNHLY and CDR2 FYNNEI. The CDR3 spans 15 residues. J was trimmed by 1 base and V by 6 bases; bases with no gene match: 8. Based on the CDR3 plus reference TRBV2 and TRBJ1-2, the full variable domain is EPEVTQTPSHQVTQMGQEVILRCVPISNHLYFYWYRQILGQKVEFLVSFYNNEISEKSEIFDDQFSVERPDGSNFTLKIRSTKLEDSAMYFCASSPDRADNYGYTFGSGTRLTVV.

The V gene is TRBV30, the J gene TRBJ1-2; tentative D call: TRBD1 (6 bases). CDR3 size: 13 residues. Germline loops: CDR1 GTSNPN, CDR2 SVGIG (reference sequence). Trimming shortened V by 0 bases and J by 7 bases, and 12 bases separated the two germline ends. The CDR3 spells CAWSVQGRGGYTF. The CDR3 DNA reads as TGTGCCTGGAGTGTACAGGGACGGGGTGGCTACACCTTC.

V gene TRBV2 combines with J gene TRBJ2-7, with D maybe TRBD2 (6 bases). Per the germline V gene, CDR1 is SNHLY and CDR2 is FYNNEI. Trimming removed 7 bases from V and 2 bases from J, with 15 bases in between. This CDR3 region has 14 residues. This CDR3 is CASIGSGSTYEQYF. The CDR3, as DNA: TGTGCCAGCATAGGCAGCGGGTCTACCTACGAGCAGTACTTC.

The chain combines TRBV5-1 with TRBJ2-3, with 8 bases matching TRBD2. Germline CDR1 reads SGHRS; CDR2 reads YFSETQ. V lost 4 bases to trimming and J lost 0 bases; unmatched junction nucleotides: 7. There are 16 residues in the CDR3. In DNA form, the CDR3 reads TGCGCCAGCAGCGCGGGAGGCATTGCTAGCACAGATACGCAGTATTTT. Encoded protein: CASSAGGIASTDTQYF.

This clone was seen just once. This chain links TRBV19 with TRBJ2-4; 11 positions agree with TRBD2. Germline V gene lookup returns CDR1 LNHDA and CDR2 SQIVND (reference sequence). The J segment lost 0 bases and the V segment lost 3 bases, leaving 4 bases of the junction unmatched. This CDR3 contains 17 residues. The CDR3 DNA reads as TGTGCCAGTAGTATCACTAGCGGGAGCATAGCCAAAAACATTCAGTACTTC. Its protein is CASSITSGSIAKNIQYF.

The CDR3 sequence is CASSPLAGGPRRYNEQFF. CDR3 DNA: TGTGCCAGCAGCCCGCTAGCGGGAGGGCCAAGGCGTTACAATGAGCAGTTCTTC. The chain uses TRBV6-2 or TRBV6-3 and TRBJ2-1, with 12 bases matching TRBD2. The V gene's germline CDR1 is MNHEY and CDR2 SVGEGT. V lost 6 bases to trimming and J lost 4 bases; unmatched junction nucleotides: 13. The CDR3 has 18 residues.

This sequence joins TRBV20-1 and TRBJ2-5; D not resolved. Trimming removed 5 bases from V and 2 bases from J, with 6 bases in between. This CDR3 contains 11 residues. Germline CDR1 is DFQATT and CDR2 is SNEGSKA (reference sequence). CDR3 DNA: TGCAGTGCTCGGAGTCAAGAGACCCAGTACTTC. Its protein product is CSARSQETQYF.

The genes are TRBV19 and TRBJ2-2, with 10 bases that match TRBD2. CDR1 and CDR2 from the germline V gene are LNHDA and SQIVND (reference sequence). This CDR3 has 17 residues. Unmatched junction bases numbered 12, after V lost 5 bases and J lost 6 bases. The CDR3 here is CASSDYSSGSIAGELFF. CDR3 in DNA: TGTGCCAGTAGTGATTACTCTAGCGGGAGTATCGCCGGGGAGCTGTTTTTT.

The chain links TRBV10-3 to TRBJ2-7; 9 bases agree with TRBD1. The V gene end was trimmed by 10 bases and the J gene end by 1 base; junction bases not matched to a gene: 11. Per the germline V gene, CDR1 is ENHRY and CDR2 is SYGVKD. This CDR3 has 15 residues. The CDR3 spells CATGTPGQGSYEQYF. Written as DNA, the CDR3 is TGTGCCACCGGGACACCGGGACAGGGTTCCTACGAGCAGTACTTC.

The CDR3 nucleotides are TGTGCCAGCAGCCCACGACAGGGTAAGTATTATGGCTACACCTTC. This sequence encodes CASSPRQGKYYGYTF. The V gene is TRBV3-1 (or the pseudogene TRBV3-2), the J gene TRBJ1-2; 7 bases are a match to TRBD1. This CDR3 comprises 15 residues. Trimming cost V 4 bases and J 5 bases; bases outside gene matches: 10. Germline CDR1 LGHDT, CDR2 YNNKEL (reference sequence).

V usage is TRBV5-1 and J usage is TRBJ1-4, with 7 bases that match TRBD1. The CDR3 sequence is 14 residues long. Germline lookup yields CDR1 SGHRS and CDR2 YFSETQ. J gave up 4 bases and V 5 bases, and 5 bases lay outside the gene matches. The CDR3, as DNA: TGCGCCAGCAGAATGGGACAGATTAATGAAAAACTGTTTTTT. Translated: CASRMGQINEKLFF.

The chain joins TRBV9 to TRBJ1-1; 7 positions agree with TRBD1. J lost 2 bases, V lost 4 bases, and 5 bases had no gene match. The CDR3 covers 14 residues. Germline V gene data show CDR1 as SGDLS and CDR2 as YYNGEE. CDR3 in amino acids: CASSLGTANTEAFF. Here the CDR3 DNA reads TGTGCCAGCAGCCTAGGGACAGCCAACACTGAAGCTTTCTTT.